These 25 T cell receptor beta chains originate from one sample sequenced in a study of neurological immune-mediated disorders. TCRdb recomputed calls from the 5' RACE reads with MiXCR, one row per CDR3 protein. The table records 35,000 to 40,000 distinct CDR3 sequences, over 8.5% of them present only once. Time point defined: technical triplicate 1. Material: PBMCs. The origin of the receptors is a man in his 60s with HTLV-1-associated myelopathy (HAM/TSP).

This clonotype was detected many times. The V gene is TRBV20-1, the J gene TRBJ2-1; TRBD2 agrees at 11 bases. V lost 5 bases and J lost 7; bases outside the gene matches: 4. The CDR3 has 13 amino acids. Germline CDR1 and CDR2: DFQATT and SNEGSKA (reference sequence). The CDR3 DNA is TGCAGTGCTGTAGCGGGAGGGCCGAATGAGCAGTTCTTC. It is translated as CSAVAGGPNEQFF.

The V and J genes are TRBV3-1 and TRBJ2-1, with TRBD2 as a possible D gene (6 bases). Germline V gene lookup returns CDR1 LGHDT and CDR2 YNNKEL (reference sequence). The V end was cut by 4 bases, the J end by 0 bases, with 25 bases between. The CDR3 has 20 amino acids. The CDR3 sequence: CASSPQVGGLPLSSYNEQFF. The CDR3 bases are TGTGCCAGCAGCCCCCAGGTGGGCGGACTACCCTTGAGCTCCTACAATGAGCAGTTCTTC.

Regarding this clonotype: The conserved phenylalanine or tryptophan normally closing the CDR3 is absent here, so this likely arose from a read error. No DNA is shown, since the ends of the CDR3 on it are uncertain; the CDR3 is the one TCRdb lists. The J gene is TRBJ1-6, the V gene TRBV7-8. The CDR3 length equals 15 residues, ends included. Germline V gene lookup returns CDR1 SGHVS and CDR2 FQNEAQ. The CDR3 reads CASSFPPDPGLVALL.

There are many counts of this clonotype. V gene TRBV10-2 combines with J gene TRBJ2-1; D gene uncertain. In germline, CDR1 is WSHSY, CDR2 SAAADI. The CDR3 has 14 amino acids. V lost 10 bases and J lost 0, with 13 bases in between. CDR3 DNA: TGCGCCACCAATAAGGTTAACTCCTACAATGAGCAGTTCTTC. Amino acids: CATNKVNSYNEQFF.

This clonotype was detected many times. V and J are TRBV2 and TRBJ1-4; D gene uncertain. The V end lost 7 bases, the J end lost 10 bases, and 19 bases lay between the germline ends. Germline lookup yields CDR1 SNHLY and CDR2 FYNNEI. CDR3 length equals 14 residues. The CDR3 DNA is TGTGCCAGCACCCTACACCGCCAAGGAGTAAAACTGTTTTTT. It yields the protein CASTLHRQGVKLFF.

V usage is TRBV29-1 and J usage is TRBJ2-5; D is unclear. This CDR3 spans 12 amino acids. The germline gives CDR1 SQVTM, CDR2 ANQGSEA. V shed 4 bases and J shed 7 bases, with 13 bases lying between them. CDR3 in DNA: TGCAGCGTTGGGGTCCCTGGCAGGACCCAGTACTTC. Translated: CSVGVPGRTQYF.

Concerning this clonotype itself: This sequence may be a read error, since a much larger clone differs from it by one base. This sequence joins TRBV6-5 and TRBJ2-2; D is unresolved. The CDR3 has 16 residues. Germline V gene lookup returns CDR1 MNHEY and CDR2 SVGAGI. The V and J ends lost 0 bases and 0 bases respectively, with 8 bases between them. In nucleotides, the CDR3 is TGTGCCAGCAGTTACTCTGTCAGGACGAACACCGGGGAGCTGTTTTTT. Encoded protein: CASSYSVRTNTGELFF.

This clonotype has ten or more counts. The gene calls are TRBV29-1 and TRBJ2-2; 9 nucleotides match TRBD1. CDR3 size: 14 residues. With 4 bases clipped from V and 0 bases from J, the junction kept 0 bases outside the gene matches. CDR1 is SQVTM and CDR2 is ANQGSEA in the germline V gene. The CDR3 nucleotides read TGCAGCGTTGGGACAGGGGCGAACACCGGGGAGCTGTTTTTT. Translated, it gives CSVGTGANTGELFF.

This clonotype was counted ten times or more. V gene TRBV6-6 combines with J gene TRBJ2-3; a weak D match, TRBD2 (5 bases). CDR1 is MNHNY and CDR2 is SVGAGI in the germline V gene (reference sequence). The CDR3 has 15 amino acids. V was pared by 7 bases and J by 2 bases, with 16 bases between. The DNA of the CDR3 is TGTGCCAGCAAACGTCAGCGGACGTCCACAGATACGCAGTATTTT. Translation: CASKRQRTSTDTQYF.

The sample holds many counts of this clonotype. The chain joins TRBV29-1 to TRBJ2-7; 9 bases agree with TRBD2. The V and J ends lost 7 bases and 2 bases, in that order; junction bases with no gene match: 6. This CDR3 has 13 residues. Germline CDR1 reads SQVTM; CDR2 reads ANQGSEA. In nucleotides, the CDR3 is TGCAGCGCCATAGCGGGAGTGACCTACGAGCAGTACTTC. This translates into CSAIAGVTYEQYF.

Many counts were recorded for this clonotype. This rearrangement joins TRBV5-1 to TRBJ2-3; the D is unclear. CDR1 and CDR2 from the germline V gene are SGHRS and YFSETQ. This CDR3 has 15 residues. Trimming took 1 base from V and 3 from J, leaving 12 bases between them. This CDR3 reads CASSLSVTETDTQYF. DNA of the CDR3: TGCGCCAGCAGCTTGAGCGTGACCGAGACAGATACGCAGTATTTT.

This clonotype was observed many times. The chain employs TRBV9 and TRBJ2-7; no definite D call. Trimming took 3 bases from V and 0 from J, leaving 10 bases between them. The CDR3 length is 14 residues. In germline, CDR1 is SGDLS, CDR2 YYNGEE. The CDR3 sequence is CASSAGVSSYEQYF. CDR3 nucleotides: TGTGCCAGCAGCGCCGGAGTAAGCTCCTACGAGCAGTACTTC.

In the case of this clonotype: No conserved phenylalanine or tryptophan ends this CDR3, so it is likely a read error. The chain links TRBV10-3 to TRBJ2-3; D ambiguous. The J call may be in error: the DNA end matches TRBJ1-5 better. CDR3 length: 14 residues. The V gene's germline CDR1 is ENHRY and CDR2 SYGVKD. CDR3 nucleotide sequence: TGTGCCATCAAGGGTGCGGTCAGCACAGATACGCAGCATTTA. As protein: CAIKGAVSTDTQHL.

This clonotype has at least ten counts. CDR3 sequence: CASSLEGTDYGYTF. CDR3 nucleotide sequence: TGCGCCAGCAGCTTGGAAGGGACAGACTATGGCTACACCTTC. V gene TRBV5-1 combines with J gene TRBJ1-2, with 7 nucleotides matching TRBD1. The CDR3 extends over 14 amino acids. V gave up 0 bases and J gave up 3 bases; unmatched junction bases: 2. The germline V gene has CDR1 SGHRS and CDR2 YFSETQ.

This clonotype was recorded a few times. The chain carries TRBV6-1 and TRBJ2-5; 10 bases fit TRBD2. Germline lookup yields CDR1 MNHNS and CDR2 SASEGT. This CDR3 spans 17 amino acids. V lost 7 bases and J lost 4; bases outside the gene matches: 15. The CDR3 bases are TGTGCCAGCACCGAAAGCCTAGCGGGAGAGGGTCGAGAGACCCAGTACTTC. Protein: CASTESLAGEGRETQYF.

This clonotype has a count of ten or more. Here the CDR3 reads CASSLAAGVNEKLFF. In DNA, the CDR3 is TGCGCCAGCAGCTTGGCCGCGGGGGTTAATGAAAAACTGTTTTTT. The chain couples TRBV5-1 to TRBJ1-4; perhaps TRBD1 as D (5 bases). CDR1 SGHRS and CDR2 YFSETQ come from the germline V gene. The CDR3 is made up of 15 amino acids. Trimming pared 0 bases from V and 4 bases from J, leaving 10 bases between.

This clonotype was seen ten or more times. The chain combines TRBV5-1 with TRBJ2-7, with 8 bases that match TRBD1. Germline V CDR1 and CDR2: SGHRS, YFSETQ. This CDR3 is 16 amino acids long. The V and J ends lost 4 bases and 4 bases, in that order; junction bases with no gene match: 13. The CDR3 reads CASSLGGDRTIYEQYF. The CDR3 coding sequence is TGCGCCAGCAGCCTAGGAGGGGACAGGACGATTTACGAGCAGTACTTC.

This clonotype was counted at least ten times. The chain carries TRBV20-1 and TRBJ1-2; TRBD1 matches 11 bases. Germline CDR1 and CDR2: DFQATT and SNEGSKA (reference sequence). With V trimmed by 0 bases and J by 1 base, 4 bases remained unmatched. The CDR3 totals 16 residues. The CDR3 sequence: CSARDEDRGLNYGYTF. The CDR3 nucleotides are TGCAGTGCTAGAGATGAGGACAGGGGGCTTAACTATGGCTACACCTTC.

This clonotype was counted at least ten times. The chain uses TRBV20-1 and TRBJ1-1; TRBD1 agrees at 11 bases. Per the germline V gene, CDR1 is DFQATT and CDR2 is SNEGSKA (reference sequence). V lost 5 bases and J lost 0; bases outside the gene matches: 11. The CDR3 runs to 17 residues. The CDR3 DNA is TGCAGTGCTCCGATCGGGACAGGGGGGATTCTGAACACTGAAGCTTTCTTT. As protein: CSAPIGTGGILNTEAFF.

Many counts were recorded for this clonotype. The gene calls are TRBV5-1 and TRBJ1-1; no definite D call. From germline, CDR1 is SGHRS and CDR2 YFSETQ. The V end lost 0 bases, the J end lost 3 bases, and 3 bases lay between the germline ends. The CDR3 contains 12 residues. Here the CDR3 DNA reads TGCGCCAGCAGCTTGGCCGACACTGAAGCTTTCTTT. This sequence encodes CASSLADTEAFF. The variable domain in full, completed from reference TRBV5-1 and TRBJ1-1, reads KAGVTQTPRYLIKTRGQQVTLSCSPISGHRSVSWYQQTPGQGLQFLFEYFSETQRNKGNFPGRFSGRQFSNSRSEMNVSTLELGDSALYLCASSLADTEAFFGQGTRLTVV.

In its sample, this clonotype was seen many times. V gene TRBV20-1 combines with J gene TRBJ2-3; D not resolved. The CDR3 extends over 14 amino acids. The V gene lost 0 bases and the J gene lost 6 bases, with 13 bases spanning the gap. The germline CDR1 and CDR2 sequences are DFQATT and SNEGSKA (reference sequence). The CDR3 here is CSAREGTFGDTQYF. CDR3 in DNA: TGCAGTGCTAGAGAAGGAACCTTTGGGGATACGCAGTATTTT.

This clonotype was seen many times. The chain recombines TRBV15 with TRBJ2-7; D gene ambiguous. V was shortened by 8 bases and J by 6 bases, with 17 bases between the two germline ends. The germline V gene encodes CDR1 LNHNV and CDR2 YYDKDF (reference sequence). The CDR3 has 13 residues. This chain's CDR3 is CATSMSRLTEQYF. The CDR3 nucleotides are TGTGCCACCTCCATGAGTCGTCTTACCGAGCAGTACTTC.

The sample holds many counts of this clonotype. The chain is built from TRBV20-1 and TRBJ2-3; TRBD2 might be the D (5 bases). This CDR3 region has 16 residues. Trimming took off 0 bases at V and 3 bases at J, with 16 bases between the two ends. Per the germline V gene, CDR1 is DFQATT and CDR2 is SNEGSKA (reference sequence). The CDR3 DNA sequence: TGCAGTGCTAGAGATCAAGCGGCCCTTGCTACAGATACGCAGTATTTT. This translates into CSARDQAALATDTQYF.

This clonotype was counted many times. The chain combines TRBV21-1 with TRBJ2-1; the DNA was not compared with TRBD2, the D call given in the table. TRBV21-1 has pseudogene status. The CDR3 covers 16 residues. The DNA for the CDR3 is TGTGCCAGCAGCAAAACTAAGCGGGAGGGCCACGATGAGCAGTTCTTC. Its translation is CASSKTKREGHDEQFF.

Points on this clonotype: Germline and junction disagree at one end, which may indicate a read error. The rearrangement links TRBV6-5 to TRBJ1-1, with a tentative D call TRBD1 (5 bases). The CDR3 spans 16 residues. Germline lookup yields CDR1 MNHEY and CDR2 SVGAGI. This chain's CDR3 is CASSHSQKGLNTEAFF. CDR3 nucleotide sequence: TGTGCCAGCAGTCACTCCCAGAAGGGGTTGAACACCGAAGCTTTCTTT.